Listed below are T cell receptor beta chains from one sample, sequenced in a study of cytomegalovirus exposure and HLA in healthy donors. Only in-frame clones appear in the TCRdb table, and some are missing; sequencing was by immunoSEQ multiplex PCR. In the table there are 250,000 to 350,000 clones, over 70% of which are singletons. Sequenced: PBMCs. These receptors were obtained from a girl aged 2-10 years in good health and CMV-seronegative. CDR3s include the opening cysteine and the closing phenylalanine or tryptophan. D genes are given only for firm matches. Part of the rows lack a size; the others show once, few, many or a class for expanded clones.

cdr3_nt cdr3_aa j_call v_call d_call clone_size
TGTGCCAGCAGCGGGGGGGACGCCTACGAGCAGTACTTC CASSGGDAYEQYF TRBJ2-7 TRBV5-6 TRBD2 .
TGTGCCAGCAGTTGGACAGGGAAAGAGACCCAGTACTTC CASSWTGKETQYF TRBJ2-5 TRBV27 TRBD1 once
TGCGCCAGCAGCTTGGGTGACTTGGGGGGCAATGAGCAGTTCTTC CASSLGDLGGNEQFF TRBJ2-1 TRBV5-1 . .
TGTGCCAGCAGTTACTCGGTTAGCGGGGCGGCAGATACGCAGTATTTT CASSYSVSGAADTQYF TRBJ2-3 TRBV6-5 TRBD2 .
TGTGCCAGCAGCCAAGAAGCGGGGGGGCCCGGGGAGCTGTTTTTT CASSQEAGGPGELFF TRBJ2-2 TRBV4-2 TRBD2 few
TGTGCCGCGAGAGCACTTATGAACACTGAAGCTTTCTTT CAARALMNTEAFF TRBJ1-1 TRBV2 . .
TGTGCTAGTAGTAAACGGGACAACCTCCTGAAAGAGACCCAGTACTTC CASSKRDNLLKETQYF TRBJ2-5 TRBV19 . once
TGTGCCACCTCGACAGGGAATACGATAGGCTACACCTTC CATSTGNTIGYTF TRBJ1-2 TRBV28 TRBD1 .
TGCGCCAGCAGCTTAGATCTAGCGGGAGGTGTTGAGCAGTACTTC CASSLDLAGGVEQYF TRBJ2-7 TRBV5-1 TRBD2 .
TGTGCCAGCAGTAAAGGGGTCGAAGGCAATCAGCCCCAGCATTTT CASSKGVEGNQPQHF TRBJ1-5 TRBV6-5 . .
TGTGCCAGCAGCCTCACAGATACGCAGTATTTT CASSLTDTQYF TRBJ2-3 TRBV7-9 . .
TGTGCCATCAGGCCGGGACTCTTTAGCACAGATACGCAGTATTTT CAIRPGLFSTDTQYF TRBJ2-3 TRBV10-3 . few
TGTGCCAGCAGTCCCTTCGCGGGGGGGAGCACAGATACGCAGTATTTT CASSPFAGGSTDTQYF TRBJ2-3 TRBV28 TRBD2 .
TGTGCCAGCAGTACCATAGGACTAGCGGGAGAGATGTGGTACACCGGGGAGCTGTTTTTT CASSTIGLAGEMWYTGELFF TRBJ2-2 TRBV28 TRBD2 once
TGTGCCAGCAGCCTCGACGACCGGGACAGGGGGTGGGTCACTGAAGCTTTCTTT CASSLDDRDRGWVTEAFF TRBJ1-1 TRBV7-9 TRBD1 .
TGTGCCAGCAGCGTAGGTGACAGGACAAACACTGAAGCTTTCTTT CASSVGDRTNTEAFF TRBJ1-1 TRBV9 . .
TGTGCCAGCAGCACAGGACAGGAAGAGACCCAGTACTTC CASSTGQEETQYF TRBJ2-5 TRBV9 TRBD1 .
TGTGCCAGCAGTTTAGCAGGGGGCTTCGCTGTGACCTACGAGCAGTACTTC CASSLAGGFAVTYEQYF TRBJ2-7 TRBV28 TRBD1 .
TGTGCCTGGAGTTGGACAGGGTCTTCTGAAGCTTTCTTT CAWSWTGSSEAFF TRBJ1-1 TRBV30 TRBD1 .
TGTGCCAGCAGTTACTATCTGGGGGCGAATGAGCAGTACTTC CASSYYLGANEQYF TRBJ2-7 TRBV6-5 . .
TGCAGCGTTGAAAGCATAAAGAACACTGAAGCTTTCTTT CSVESIKNTEAFF TRBJ1-1 TRBV29-1 . .
TGCAGCGTTGAAGAGACAGGGCGATCCTACGAGCAGTACTTC CSVEETGRSYEQYF TRBJ2-7 TRBV29-1 TRBD1 .
TGTGCCAGCAGCTTGGAGGCGGGACTGAGATCCTACGAGCAGTACTTC CASSLEAGLRSYEQYF TRBJ2-7 TRBV5-6 . once
TGCGCCAGCAGCCAGATTGGTAGGGGAAGGGATCAGCCCCAGCATTTT CASSQIGRGRDQPQHF TRBJ1-5 TRBV4-1 . .
TGTGCCAGCAGCTTAGGCAGCGGGAGGTCTCGTAATGAGCAGTTCTTC CASSLGSGRSRNEQFF TRBJ2-1 TRBV7-9 TRBD2 .
TGTGCCAGCTCCGAAGGAGGGAACTCCTACAATGAGCAGTTCTTC CASSEGGNSYNEQFF TRBJ2-1 TRBV9 . .
TGCGCCAGCAGCTTCCTTCCCTTACTAGCGGGAGCTACCCGTGCCCAGAACACCGGGGAGCTGTTTTTT CASSFLPLLAGATRAQNTGELFF TRBJ2-2 TRBV5-1 TRBD2 .
TGTGCCAGCAGCACCCGAAACAACAATGAGCAGTTCTTC CASSTRNNNEQFF TRBJ2-1 TRBV7-2 . few
TGTGCCAGCAGCGCAGGGTACGAGCAGTACTTC CASSAGYEQYF TRBJ2-7 TRBV9 . once
TGTGCCAGCAGCTTGTATTGGAGACCGCAGATGAACACTGAAGCTTTCTTT CASSLYWRPQMNTEAFF TRBJ1-1 TRBV5-8 . .
TGTGCCGGCAAACCCCCTCCAGACACTGAAGCTTTCTTT CAGKPPPDTEAFF TRBJ1-1 TRBV7-9 . .
TGTGCCAGCAGCGTTCCGGGACAGGGGTGGAACGAGCAGTACTTC CASSVPGQGWNEQYF TRBJ2-7 TRBV7-9 TRBD1 once
TGTGCCAGCAGCACCCTAGAGACAGGGGATTTCACAGATACGCAGTATTTT CASSTLETGDFTDTQYF TRBJ2-3 TRBV7-9 TRBD1 .